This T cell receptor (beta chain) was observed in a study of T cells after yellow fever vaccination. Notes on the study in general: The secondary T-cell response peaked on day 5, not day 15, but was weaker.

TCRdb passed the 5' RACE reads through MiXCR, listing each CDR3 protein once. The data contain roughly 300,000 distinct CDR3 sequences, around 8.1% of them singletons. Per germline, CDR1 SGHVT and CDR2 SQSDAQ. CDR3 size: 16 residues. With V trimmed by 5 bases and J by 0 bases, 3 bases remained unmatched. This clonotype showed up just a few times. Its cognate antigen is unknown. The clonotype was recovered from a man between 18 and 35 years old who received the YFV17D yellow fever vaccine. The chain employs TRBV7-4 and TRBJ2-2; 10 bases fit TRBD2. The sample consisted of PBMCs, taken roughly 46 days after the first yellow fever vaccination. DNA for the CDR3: TGTGCCAGCAGCCGTAGCGGGGGGCCGAACACCGGGGAGCTGTTTTTT. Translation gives CASSRSGGPNTGELFF.